The clone carrying this TCR beta chain was counted a single time. The Seattle patients, enrolled during active infection, were followed longitudinally. Original processing notes: It was from reference gene primer amplification that nucleated cell counts were estimated. The method was immunoSEQ multiplex PCR; TCRdb's version includes in-frame clones alone and lacks a portion of them. Clonal size and the V and J genes are those of that table, whereas D and trimming came from the DNA. The table shows hundreds of thousands of clones, with approximately 88% occurring only once. The CDR3 runs to 16 residues. Germline values: CDR1 SGDLS, CDR2 YYNGEE. The V gene lost 6 bases and the J gene lost 3 bases, with 21 bases spanning the gap. These data come from a study of blood T cell repertoires in COVID-19. Study in general: The United States, Italy and Spain provided the acute and convalescent COVID-19 samples. T cells, B-cell-depleted T cells, or PBMCs provided the cDNA or gDNA that served as material.

The sequence was collected from a woman aged 45 to 65 with COVID-19, enrolled during active disease. The chain is built from TRBV9 and TRBJ1-1, with D possibly being TRBD1 (6 bases). Sequences were obtained from peripheral blood. The CDR3 protein is CASNALGGAMYTEAFF. CDR3 DNA: TGTGCCAGCAACGCCTTGGGGGGGGCGATGTACACTGAAGCTTTCTTT.